A single sample is the source of the 11 T cell receptor beta chains below, sequenced in a study of Ad26.COV2.S vaccination and SARS-CoV-2 variants. Libraries were prepared by immunoSEQ multiplex PCR; TCRdb keeps only in-frame clonotypes and omits some of them. The table has under 150,000 clones, around 86% seen once. The specimen comprised peripheral blood, sampled after recovery from COVID-19. The receptors stem from a human donor who had recovered from COVID-19.

J is TRBJ2-7 and V is TRBV7-9; D may be TRBD1 or TRBD2 (5 bases each). Trimming left V 5 bases short and J 2 bases short, with 13 bases between. Germline loops: CDR1 SEHNR, CDR2 FQNEAQ (reference sequence). The CDR3 loop spans 14 amino acids. The CDR3 protein is CASSPRDRTYEQYF. The CDR3 DNA sequence: TGTGCCAGCAGCCCTCGGGACCGAACCTACGAGCAGTACTTC.

This clone was detected once. V is TRBV10-2 and J is TRBJ1-6; TRBD1 matches at 7 bases. This CDR3 has 16 residues. J gave up 4 bases and V 1 base, and 4 bases lay outside the gene matches. Looked up from germline, CDR1 is WSHSY and CDR2 is SAAADI. CDR3 region: CASSELTGQYNSPLHF. DNA of the CDR3: TGCGCCAGCAGTGAGTTGACAGGGCAGTATAATTCACCCCTCCACTTT.

The chain recombines TRBV27 with TRBJ2-7; the match to TRBD2 covers 14 bases. Trimming removed 8 bases from V and 0 bases from J; junction bases left unmatched: 9. Germline loops: CDR1 MNHEY, CDR2 SMNVEV (reference sequence). This CDR3 is 17 amino acids long. CDR3 coding DNA: TGTGCCAGCGGAAGACTAGCGGGGGGGGTGAGCTCCTACGAGCAGTACTTC. Translating gives CASGRLAGGVSSYEQYF.

V and J are TRBV6-1 and TRBJ2-7, with a tentative D call TRBD2 (7 bases). The V end lost 4 bases, the J end lost 3 bases, and 22 bases lay between the germline ends. The germline V gene encodes CDR1 MNHNS and CDR2 SASEGT. The CDR3 has 17 residues. CDR3 in amino acids: CASSVQGWGTTYYEQYF. CDR3 DNA: TGTGCCAGCAGTGTACAGGGTTGGGGGACTACCTACTACGAGCAGTACTTC.

The gene calls are TRBV2 and TRBJ1-5; TRBD1 might be the D (6 bases). Trimming left V 5 bases short and J 1 base short, with 9 bases between. This CDR3 has 14 residues. The V gene's germline CDR1 is SNHLY and CDR2 FYNNEI. The CDR3 is CASSTGYSNQPQHF. The CDR3, as DNA: TGTGCCAGCAGTACAGGGTACAGCAATCAGCCCCAGCATTTT.

Only one count was recorded for this clone. The chain joins TRBV3-1 (or the pseudogene TRBV3-2) to TRBJ1-5; perhaps TRBD1 as D (6 bases). V dropped 0 bases and J dropped 3 bases, with 21 bases sitting between them. The length of the CDR3 is 19 residues. Germline lookup yields CDR1 LGHDT and CDR2 YNNKEL (reference sequence). The CDR3 loop reads CASSQDSPVTGLLNQPQHF. DNA for the CDR3: TGTGCCAGCAGCCAAGATTCCCCCGTGACAGGCCTACTCAATCAGCCCCAGCATTTT.

The chain carries TRBV4-3 and TRBJ2-1; D gene ambiguous. The CDR3 totals 15 residues. Trimming removed 0 bases from V and 8 bases from J, with 14 bases in between. The germline CDR1 and CDR2 sequences are LGHNA and YSLEER. The CDR3 spells CASSQEVSLGDEQFF. The CDR3 region has the DNA TGCGCCAGCAGCCAAGAAGTATCTTTGGGCGATGAGCAGTTCTTC.

This chain joins TRBV5-1 and TRBJ2-7, with a weak D call TRBD1 (6 bases). Germline CDR1 reads SGHRS; CDR2 reads YFSETQ. The CDR3 has 14 amino acids. The ends were cut back, 5 bases at V and 2 bases at J, with 14 bases in the middle. CDR3 nucleotide sequence: TGCGCCAGCAGGCTTACTACAGGGACCTACGAGCAGTACTTC. Translating it yields CASRLTTGTYEQYF.

This clone appeared a single time. The rearrangement joins TRBV27 to TRBJ2-2, with D uncertain. Trimming cost V 3 bases and J 2 bases, with 7 bases left between them. Germline lookup yields CDR1 MNHEY and CDR2 SMNVEV (reference sequence). The CDR3 loop spans 14 amino acids. This CDR3 reads CASSFGHNTGELFF. CDR3 nucleotide sequence: TGTGCCAGCAGTTTCGGGCATAACACCGGGGAGCTGTTTTTT.

The rearrangement uses TRBV5-1 and TRBJ2-5, with TRBD2 matching 12 bases. The CDR3 sequence is 16 residues long. V trimming: 4 bases; J trimming: 4 bases; junction bases outside the gene matches: 8. Germline-derived CDR1 and CDR2 are SGHRS and YFSETQ. This chain's CDR3 is CASSHGLAGLGETQYF. The CDR3 DNA sequence: TGCGCCAGCAGCCACGGACTAGCGGGGTTGGGAGAGACCCAGTACTTC.

This clone showed up just once. The J gene is TRBJ2-3, the V gene TRBV19, with D hard to call. The length of the CDR3 is 14 residues. Germline values: CDR1 LNHDA, CDR2 SQIVND (reference sequence). The ends were cut back, 3 bases at V and 4 bases at J, with 11 bases in the middle. The DNA of the CDR3 is TGTGCCAGTAGTATGGGAATGGTAGCAGATACGCAGTATTTT. Amino acid sequence: CASSMGMVADTQYF.